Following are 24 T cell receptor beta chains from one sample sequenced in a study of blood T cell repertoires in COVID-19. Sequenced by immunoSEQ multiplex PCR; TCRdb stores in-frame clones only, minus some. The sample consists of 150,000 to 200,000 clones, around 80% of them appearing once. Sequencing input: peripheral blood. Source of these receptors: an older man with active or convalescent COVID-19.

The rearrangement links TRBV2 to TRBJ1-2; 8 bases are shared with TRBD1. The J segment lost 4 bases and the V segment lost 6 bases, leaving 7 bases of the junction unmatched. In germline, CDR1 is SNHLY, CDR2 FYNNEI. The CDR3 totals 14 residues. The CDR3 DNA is TGTGCCAGCAGCCTGGACAGGGCCATCTATGGCTACACCTTC. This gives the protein CASSLDRAIYGYTF.

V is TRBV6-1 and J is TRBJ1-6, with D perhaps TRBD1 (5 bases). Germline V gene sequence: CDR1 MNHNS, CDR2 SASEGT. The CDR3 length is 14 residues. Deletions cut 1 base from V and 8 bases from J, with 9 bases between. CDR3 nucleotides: TGTGCCAGCAGTGAAGATTGGGGGGATTCACCCCTCCACTTT. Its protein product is CASSEDWGDSPLHF.

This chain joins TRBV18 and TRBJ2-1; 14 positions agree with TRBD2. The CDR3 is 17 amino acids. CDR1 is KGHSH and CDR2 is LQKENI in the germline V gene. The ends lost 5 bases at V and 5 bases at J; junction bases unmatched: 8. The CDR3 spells CASSLTSGGAPNNEQFF. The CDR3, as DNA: TGTGCCAGCTCATTGACTAGCGGGGGGGCTCCCAACAATGAGCAGTTCTTC.

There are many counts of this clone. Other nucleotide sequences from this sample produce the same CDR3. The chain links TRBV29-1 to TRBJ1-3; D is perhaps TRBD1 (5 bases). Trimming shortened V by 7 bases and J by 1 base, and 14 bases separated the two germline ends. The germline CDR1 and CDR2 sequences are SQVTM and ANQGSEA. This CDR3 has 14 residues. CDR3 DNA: TGCAGCGCACGGGACTCCCTTTCTGGAAACACCATATATTTT. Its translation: CSARDSLSGNTIYF.

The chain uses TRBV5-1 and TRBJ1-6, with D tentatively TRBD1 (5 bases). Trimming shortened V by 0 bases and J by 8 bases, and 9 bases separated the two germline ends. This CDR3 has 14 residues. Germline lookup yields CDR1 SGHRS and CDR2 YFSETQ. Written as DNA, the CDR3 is TGCGCCAGCAGCTTGGATGGGGGGGATTCACCCCTCCACTTT. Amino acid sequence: CASSLDGGDSPLHF.

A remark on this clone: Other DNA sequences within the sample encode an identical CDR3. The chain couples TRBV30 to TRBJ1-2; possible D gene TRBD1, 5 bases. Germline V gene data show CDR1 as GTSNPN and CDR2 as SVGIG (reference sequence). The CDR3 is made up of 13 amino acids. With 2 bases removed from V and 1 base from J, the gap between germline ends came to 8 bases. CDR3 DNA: TGTGCCTGGAGTCGAGACAGTAACTATGGCTACACCTTC. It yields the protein CAWSRDSNYGYTF.

CDR3 in amino acids: CASTPTLAYEQYF. The CDR3 bases are TGTGCCAGCACCCCGACTCTTGCCTACGAGCAGTACTTC. This sequence joins TRBV2 and TRBJ2-7, with D unresolved. Germline CDR1 is SNHLY and CDR2 is FYNNEI. V dropped 7 bases and J dropped 2 bases, with 12 bases sitting between them. The CDR3 contains 13 residues. Full variable domain (rest looked up from reference TRBV2 and TRBJ2-7): EPEVTQTPSHQVTQMGQEVILRCVPISNHLYFYWYRQILGQKVEFLVSFYNNEISEKSEIFDDQFSVERPDGSNFTLKIRSTKLEDSAMYFCASTPTLAYEQYFGPGTRLTVT.

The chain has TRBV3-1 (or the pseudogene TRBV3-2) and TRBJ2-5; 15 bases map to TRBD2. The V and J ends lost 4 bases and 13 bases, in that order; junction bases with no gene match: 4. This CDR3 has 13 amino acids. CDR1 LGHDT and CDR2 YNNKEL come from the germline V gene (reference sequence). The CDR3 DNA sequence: TGTGCCAGCAGCCTCGGACTAGCGGGGGGGAGGTACTTC. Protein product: CASSLGLAGGRYF.

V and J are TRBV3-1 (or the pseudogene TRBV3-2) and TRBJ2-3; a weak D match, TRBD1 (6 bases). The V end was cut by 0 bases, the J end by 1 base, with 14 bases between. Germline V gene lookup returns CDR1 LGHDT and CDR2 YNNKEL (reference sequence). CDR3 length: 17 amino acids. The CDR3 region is CASSQDPTGTRTDTQYF. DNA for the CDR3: TGTGCCAGCAGCCAAGATCCTACAGGGACCCGCACAGATACGCAGTATTTT.

Written as DNA, the CDR3 is TGTGCCTGGAGTGCCAGACAGGGGACTTATAATTCACCCCTCCACTTT. Protein product: CAWSARQGTYNSPLHF. The chain recombines TRBV30 with TRBJ1-6, with 8 bases aligning to TRBD1. The CDR3 length is 16 residues. The trim removed 1 base at V and 4 bases at J, leaving 6 bases unmatched. Germline values: CDR1 GTSNPN, CDR2 SVGIG (reference sequence).

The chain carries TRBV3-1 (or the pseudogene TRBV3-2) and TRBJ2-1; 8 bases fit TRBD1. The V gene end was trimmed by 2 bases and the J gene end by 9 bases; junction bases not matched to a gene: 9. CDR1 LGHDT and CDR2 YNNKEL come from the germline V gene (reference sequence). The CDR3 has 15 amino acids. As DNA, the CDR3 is TGTGCCAGCAGCCAAACAGGATCCACAGGGGGTGAGCAGTTCTTC. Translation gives CASSQTGSTGGEQFF.

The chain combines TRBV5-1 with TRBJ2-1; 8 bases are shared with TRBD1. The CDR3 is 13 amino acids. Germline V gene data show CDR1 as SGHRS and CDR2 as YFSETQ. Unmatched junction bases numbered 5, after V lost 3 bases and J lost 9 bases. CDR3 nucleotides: TGCGCCAGCAGCTACAGACAGGGGCTTGAGCAGTTCTTC. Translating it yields CASSYRQGLEQFF.

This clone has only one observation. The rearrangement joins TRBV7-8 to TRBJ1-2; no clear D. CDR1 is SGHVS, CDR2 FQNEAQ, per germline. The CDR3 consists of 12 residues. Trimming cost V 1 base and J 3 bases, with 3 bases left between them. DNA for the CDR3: TGTGCCAGCAGCTTAGTAGACTATGGCTACACCTTC. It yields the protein CASSLVDYGYTF.

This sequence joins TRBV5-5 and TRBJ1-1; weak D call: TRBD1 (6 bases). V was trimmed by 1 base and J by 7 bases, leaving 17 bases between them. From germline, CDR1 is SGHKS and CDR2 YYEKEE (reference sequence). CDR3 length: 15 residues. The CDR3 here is CASSLSPTGESEAFF. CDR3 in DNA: TGTGCCAGCAGCTTGTCCCCGACAGGCGAAAGTGAAGCTTTCTTT.

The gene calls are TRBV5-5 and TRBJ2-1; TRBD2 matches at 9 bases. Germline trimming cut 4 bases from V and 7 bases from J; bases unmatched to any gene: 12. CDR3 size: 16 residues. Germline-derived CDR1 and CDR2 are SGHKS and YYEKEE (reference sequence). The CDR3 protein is CASSPEGSGGGNEQFF. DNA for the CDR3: TGTGCCAGCAGCCCGGAAGGTAGCGGGGGAGGGAATGAGCAGTTCTTC.

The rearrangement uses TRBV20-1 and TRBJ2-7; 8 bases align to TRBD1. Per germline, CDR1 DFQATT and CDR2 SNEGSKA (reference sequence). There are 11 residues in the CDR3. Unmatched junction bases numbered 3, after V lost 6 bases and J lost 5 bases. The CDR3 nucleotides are TGCAGTGCGGACAGGGTAAACGAGCAGTACTTC. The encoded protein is CSADRVNEQYF.

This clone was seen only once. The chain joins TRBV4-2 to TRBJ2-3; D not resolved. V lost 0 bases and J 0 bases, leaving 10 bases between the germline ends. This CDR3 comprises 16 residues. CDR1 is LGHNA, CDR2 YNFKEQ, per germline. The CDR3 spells CASSQEADSSTDTQYF. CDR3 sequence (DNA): TGTGCCAGCAGCCAAGAAGCCGACTCTAGCACAGATACGCAGTATTTT.

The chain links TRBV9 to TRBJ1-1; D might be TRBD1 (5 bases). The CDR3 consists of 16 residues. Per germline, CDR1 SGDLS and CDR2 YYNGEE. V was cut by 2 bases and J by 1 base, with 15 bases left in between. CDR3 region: CASSVGQGLTNTEAFF. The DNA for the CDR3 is TGTGCCAGCAGCGTTGGGCAGGGACTTACGAACACTGAAGCTTTCTTT.

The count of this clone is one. CDR3 residues: CASSLGLTNTGELFF. The CDR3 coding sequence is TGCGCCAGCAGCTTGGGACTAACGAACACCGGGGAGCTGTTTTTT. The chain uses TRBV5-1 and TRBJ2-2; maybe TRBD2 (5 bases). V was cut by 0 bases and J by 0 bases, with 6 bases left in between. This CDR3 spans 15 amino acids. Germline values: CDR1 SGHRS, CDR2 YFSETQ. The full variable domain, rest sourced from reference TRBV5-1 and TRBJ2-2, is KAGVTQTPRYLIKTRGQQVTLSCSPISGHRSVSWYQQTPGQGLQFLFEYFSETQRNKGNFPGRFSGRQFSNSRSEMNVSTLELGDSALYLCASSLGLTNTGELFFGEGSRLTVL.

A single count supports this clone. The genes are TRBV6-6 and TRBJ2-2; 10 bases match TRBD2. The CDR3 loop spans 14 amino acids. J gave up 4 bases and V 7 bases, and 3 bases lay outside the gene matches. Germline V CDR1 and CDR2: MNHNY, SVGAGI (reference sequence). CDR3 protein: CASTGLASTGELFF. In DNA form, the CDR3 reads TGTGCCAGCACGGGACTAGCGTCCACCGGGGAGCTGTTTTTT.

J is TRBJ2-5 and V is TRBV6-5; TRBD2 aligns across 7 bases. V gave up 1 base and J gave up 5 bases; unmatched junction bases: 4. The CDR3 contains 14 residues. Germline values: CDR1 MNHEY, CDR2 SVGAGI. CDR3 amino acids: CASSYLGGRETQYF. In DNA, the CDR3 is TGTGCCAGCAGTTACTTGGGGGGGAGGGAGACCCAGTACTTC.

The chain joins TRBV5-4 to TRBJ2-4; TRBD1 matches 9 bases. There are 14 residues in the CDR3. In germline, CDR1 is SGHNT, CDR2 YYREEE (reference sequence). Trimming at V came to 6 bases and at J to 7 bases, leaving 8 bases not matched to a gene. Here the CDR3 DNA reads TGTGCCAGCACACAACAGGGGGCGCGGAACATTCAGTACTTC. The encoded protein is CASTQQGARNIQYF.

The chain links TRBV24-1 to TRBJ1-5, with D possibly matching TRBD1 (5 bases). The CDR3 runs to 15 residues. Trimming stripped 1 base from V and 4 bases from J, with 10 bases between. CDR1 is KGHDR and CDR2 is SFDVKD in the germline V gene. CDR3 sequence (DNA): TGTGCCACCAGTGATTTACGGACAAGGAATCAGCCCCAGCATTTT. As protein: CATSDLRTRNQPQHF.

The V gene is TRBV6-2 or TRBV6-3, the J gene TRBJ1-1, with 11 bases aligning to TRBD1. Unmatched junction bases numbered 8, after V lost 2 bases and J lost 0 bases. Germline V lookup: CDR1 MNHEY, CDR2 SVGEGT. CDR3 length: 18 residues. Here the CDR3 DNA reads TGTGCCAGCAGTTACGTGAAGGGACAGGGGGGTATGAACACTGAAGCTTTCTTT. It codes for CASSYVKGQGGMNTEAFF.